This T cell receptor (beta chain) appears in the sequencing data of a study of T cell responses to AZD1222 COVID-19 vaccine. Study observations and caveats: Possibly, clonal diversity was underestimated; donors were largely white British and included more females.

The protocol was immunoSEQ multiplex PCR, while the TCRdb copy is restricted to in-frame clones and leaves out a portion. The table lists 150,000 to 200,000 clones, 90% to 95% of them singletons, with under 6% in the top ten. This CDR3 comprises 13 residues. Germline-derived CDR1 and CDR2 are SGDLS and YYNGEE. With 3 bases clipped from V and 6 bases from J, the junction kept 2 bases outside the gene matches. As to this clone: Its antigen remains unknown.

This TCR was sampled from an adult who received the AZD1222 COVID-19 vaccine. Sample: peripheral blood, taken 28 days after the second AZD1222 dose. This chain connects TRBV9 to TRBJ2-2; 7 bases line up with TRBD1. The CDR3 DNA sequence: TGTGCCAGCAGCGGTACAGGGGCCGGGGAGCTGTTTTTT. Its protein product is CASSGTGAGELFF.